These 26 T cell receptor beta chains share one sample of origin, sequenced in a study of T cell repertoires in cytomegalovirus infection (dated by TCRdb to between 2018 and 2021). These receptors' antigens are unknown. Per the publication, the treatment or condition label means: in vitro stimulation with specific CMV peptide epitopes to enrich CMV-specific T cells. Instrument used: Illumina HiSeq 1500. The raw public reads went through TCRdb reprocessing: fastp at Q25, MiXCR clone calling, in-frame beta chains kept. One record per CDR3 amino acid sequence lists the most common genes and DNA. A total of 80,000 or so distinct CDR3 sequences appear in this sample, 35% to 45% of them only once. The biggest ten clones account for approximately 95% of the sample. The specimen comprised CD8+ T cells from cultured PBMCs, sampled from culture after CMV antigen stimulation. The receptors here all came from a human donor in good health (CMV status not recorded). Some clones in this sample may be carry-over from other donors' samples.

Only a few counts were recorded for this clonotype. The CDR3 sequence is CASSIGPDEKLFF. CDR3 nucleotides: TGTGCCAGCAGCATCGGTCCCGATGAAAAACTGTTTTTT. This chain links TRBV7-9 with TRBJ1-4; D not certain. The CDR3 is 13 amino acids. CDR1 is SEHNR, CDR2 FQNEAQ, per germline (reference sequence). V gave up 5 bases and J gave up 6 bases, with 10 bases separating them.

The CDR3 nucleotides read TGTGCCAGTGGAAGGGGGCGGGAAACCTACAATGAGCAGTTCTTC. Protein sequence: CASGRGRETYNEQFF. The rearrangement links TRBV6-1 to TRBJ2-1; a weak D match, TRBD1 (7 bases). From germline, CDR1 is MNHNS and CDR2 SASEGT. Deletions cut 9 bases from V and 2 bases from J, with 17 bases between. The CDR3 covers 15 residues.

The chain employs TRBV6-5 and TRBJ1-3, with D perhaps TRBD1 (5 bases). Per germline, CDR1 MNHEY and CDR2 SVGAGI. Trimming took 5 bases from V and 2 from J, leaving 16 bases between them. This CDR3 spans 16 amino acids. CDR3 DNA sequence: TGTGCCAGCAGTCCCCTTGGGAGGGGCACTGGAAACACCATATATTTT. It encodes CASSPLGRGTGNTIYF.

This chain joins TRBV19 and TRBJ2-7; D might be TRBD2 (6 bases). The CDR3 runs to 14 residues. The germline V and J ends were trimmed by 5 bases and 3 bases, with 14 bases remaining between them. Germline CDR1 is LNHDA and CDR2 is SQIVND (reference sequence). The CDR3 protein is CASSVQEGHYEQYF. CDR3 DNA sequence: TGTGCCAGTAGTGTACAGGAGGGGCACTACGAGCAGTACTTC. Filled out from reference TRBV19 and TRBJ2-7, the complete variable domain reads DGGITQSPKYLFRKEGQNVTLSCEQNLNHDAMYWYRQDPGQGLRLIYYSQIVNDFQKGDIAEGYSVSREKKESFPLTVTSAQKNPTAFYLCASSVQEGHYEQYFGPGTRLTVT.

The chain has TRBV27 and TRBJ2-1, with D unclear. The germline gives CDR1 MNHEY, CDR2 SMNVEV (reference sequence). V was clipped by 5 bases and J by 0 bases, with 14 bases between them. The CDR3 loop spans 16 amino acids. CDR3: CASSPSARVSYNEQFF. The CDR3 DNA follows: TGTGCCAGCAGTCCCTCTGCGAGAGTCTCCTACAATGAGCAGTTCTTC.

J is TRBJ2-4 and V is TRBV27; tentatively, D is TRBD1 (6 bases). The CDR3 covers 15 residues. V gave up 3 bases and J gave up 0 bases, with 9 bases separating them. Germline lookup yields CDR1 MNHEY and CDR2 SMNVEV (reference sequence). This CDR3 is CASSLDSLAKNIQYF. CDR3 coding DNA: TGTGCCAGCAGTTTGGACAGCCTAGCCAAAAACATTCAGTACTTC.

The CDR3 nucleotides read TGTGCCAGCTCTATTCGACAGGGGGCGATGGGCAATCAGCCCCAGCATTTT. It is translated as CASSIRQGAMGNQPQHF. This rearrangement joins TRBV27 to TRBJ1-5; TRBD1 matches at 10 bases. This CDR3 region has 17 residues. Germline CDR1 reads MNHEY; CDR2 reads SMNVEV (reference sequence). V shed 8 bases, J shed 2 bases, and the junction held 12 bases outside the gene matches.

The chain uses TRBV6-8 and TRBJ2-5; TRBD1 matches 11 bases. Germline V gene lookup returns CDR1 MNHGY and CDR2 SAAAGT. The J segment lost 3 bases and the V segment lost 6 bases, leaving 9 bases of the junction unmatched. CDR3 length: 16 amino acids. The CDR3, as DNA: TGTGCCAGCAGCTTGCTTGGACAGGGGGCTGAAGAGACCCAGTACTTC. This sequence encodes CASSLLGQGAEETQYF.

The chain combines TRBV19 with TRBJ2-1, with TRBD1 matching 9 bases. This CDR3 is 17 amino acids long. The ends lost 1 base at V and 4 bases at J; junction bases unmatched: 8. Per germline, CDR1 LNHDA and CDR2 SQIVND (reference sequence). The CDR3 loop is CASSIGLGTGWYNEQFF. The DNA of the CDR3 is TGTGCCAGTAGTATAGGTTTGGGGACAGGGTGGTACAATGAGCAGTTCTTC.

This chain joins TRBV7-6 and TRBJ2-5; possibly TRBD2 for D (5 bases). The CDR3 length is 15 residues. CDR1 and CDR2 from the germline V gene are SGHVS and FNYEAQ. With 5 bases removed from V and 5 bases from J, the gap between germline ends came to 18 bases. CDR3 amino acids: CASSPEPGIWETQYF. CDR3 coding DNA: TGTGCCAGCAGCCCAGAGCCGGGGATTTGGGAGACCCAGTACTTC.

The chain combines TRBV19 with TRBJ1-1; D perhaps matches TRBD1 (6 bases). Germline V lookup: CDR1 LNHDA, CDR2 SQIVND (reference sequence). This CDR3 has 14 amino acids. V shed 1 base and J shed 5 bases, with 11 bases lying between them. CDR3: CASSIGPGATEAFF. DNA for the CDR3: TGTGCCAGTAGTATAGGACCGGGGGCGACTGAAGCTTTCTTT.

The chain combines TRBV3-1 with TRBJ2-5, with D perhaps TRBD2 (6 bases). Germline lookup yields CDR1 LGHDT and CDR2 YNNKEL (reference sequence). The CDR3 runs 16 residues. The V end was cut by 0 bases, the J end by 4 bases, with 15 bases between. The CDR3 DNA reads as TGTGCCAGCAGCCAAGATTGGAGGGAAGGTCCAGAGACCCAGTACTTC. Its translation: CASSQDWREGPETQYF.

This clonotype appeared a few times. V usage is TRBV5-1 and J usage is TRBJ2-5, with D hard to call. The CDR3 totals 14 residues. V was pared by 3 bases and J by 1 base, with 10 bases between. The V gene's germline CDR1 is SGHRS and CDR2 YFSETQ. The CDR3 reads CASSYVRSQETQYF. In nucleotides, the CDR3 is TGCGCCAGCAGCTATGTGAGGTCCCAAGAGACCCAGTACTTC.

CDR3 in DNA: TGTGCCAGCAGCTTAGATCAGGGGAGTTACACTGAAGCTTTCTTT. This codes for CASSLDQGSYTEAFF. J is TRBJ1-1 and V is TRBV7-6, with a weak D call TRBD1 (6 bases). V lost 1 base and J 3 bases, leaving 12 bases between the germline ends. The CDR3 is made up of 15 amino acids. The germline gives CDR1 SGHVS, CDR2 FNYEAQ.

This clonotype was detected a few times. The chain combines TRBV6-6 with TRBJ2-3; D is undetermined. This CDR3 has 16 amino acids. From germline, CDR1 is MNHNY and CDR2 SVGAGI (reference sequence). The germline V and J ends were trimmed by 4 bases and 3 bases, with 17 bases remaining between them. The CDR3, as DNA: TGTGCCAGCAGTTCCGGTCCCGGTCCCGAGACAGATACGCAGTATTTT. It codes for CASSSGPGPETDTQYF.

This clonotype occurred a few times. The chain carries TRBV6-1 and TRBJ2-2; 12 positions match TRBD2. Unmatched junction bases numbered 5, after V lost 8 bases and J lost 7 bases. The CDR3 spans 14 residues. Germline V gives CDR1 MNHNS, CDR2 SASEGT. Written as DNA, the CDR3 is TGTGCCAGCGGGCCTAGCGGGGGGGGCGGGGAGCTGTTTTTT. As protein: CASGPSGGGGELFF.

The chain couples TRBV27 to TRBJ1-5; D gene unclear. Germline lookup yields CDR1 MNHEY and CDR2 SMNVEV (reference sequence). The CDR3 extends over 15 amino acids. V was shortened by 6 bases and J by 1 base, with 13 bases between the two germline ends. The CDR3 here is CASRLGRTSNQPQHF. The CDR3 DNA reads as TGTGCCAGCAGGTTGGGAAGGACCAGCAATCAGCCCCAGCATTTT.

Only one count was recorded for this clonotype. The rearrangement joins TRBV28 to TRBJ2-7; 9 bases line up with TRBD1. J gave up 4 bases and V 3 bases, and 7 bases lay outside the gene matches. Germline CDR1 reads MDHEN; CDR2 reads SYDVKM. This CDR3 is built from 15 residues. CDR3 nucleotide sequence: TGTGCCAGCAGTTTGACAGGGGGTTTAGCATACGAGCAGTACTTC. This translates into CASSLTGGLAYEQYF.

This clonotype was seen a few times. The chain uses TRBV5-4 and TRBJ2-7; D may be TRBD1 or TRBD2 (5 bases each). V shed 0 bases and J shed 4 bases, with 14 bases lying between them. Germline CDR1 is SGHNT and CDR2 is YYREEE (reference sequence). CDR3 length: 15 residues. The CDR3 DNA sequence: TGTGCCAGCAGCTTGGGGGACCTAGGATCTTACGAGCAGTACTTC. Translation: CASSLGDLGSYEQYF.

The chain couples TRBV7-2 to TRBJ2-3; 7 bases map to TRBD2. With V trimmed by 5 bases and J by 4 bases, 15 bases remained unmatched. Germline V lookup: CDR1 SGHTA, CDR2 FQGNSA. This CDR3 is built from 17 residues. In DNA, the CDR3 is TGTGCCAGCAGCCCCCGAGGGAGCGGGGTGCGCGCAGATACGCAGTATTTT. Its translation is CASSPRGSGVRADTQYF.

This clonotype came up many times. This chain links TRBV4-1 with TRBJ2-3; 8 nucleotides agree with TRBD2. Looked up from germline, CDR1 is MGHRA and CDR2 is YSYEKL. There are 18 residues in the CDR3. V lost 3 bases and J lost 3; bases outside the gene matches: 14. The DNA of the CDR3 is TGCGCCAGCAGCCAGGAACCCGACGGCTTAGCGGGGACAGATACGCAGTATTTT. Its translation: CASSQEPDGLAGTDTQYF.

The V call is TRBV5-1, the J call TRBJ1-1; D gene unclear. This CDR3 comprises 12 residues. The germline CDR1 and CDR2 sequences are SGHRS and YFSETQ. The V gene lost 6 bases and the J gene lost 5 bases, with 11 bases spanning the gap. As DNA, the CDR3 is TGCGCCAGCAAAGGACTACCGACTGAAGCTTTCTTT. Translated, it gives CASKGLPTEAFF.

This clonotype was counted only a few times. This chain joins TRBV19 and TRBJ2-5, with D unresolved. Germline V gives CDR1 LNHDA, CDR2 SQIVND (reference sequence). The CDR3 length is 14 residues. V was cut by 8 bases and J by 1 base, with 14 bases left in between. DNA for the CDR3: TGTGCCAGTTCAGCGTACTCTAGCCAAGAGACCCAGTACTTC. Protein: CASSAYSSQETQYF.

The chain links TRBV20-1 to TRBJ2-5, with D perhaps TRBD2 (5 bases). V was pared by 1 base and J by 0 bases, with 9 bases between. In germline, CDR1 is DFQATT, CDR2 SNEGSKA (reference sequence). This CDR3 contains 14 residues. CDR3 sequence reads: CSARGFSDQETQYF. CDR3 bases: TGCAGTGCTAGAGGGTTTAGCGACCAAGAGACCCAGTACTTC.

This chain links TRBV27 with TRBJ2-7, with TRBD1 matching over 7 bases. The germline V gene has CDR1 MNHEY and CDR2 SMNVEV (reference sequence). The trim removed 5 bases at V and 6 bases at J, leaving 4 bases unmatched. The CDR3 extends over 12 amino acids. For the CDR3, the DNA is TGTGCCAGCAGTCCCAACAGGGGCGAGCAGTACTTC. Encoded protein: CASSPNRGEQYF.

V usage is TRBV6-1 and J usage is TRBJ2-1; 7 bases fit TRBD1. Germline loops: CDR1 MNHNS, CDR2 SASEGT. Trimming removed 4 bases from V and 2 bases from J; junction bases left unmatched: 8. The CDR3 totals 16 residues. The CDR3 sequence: CASSGTGVSAYNEQFF. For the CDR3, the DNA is TGTGCCAGCAGTGGAACAGGGGTTTCGGCCTACAATGAGCAGTTCTTC.